These T cell receptor beta chains were read from a single sample in a study of blood T cells in healthy people across ages. TCRdb reprocessed the 5' RACE reads with MiXCR, giving one entry per CDR3 protein. Among some 550,000 distinct CDR3 sequences listed, around 50% were seen once. The sequenced sample was blood. These receptors all stem from a man aged 80 or over in good health. CDR3s include the opening cysteine and the closing phenylalanine or tryptophan. The D gene is left open where the match is weak. Clone size is given for some rows only: seen once, a few or many times, or a class if the clone is expanded.

D gene: TRBD2; J gene: TRBJ2-3; V gene: TRBV7-6; clone size: .; CDR3 protein: CASSPGTSGSTNTQYF; CDR3 DNA: TGTGCCAGCAGCCCCGGGACTAGCGGGAGCACAAATACGCAGTATTTT
D gene: .; J gene: TRBJ2-1; V gene: TRBV4-2; clone size: .; CDR3 protein: CASSPLATNYFNEQFF; CDR3 DNA: TGTGCCAGCAGCCCCTTAGCGACCAACTACTTCAATGAGCAGTTCTTC
D gene: TRBD2; J gene: TRBJ2-3; V gene: TRBV10-3; clone size: .; CDR3 protein: CAISDRSSGLSTDTQYF; CDR3 DNA: TGTGCCATCAGTGACCGGTCTAGCGGGTTGAGCACAGATACGCAGTATTTT
D gene: .; J gene: TRBJ2-4; V gene: TRBV18; clone size: .; CDR3 protein: CASSPGTPGNIQYF; CDR3 DNA: TGTGCCAGCTCACCGGGGACCCCGGGAAACATTCAGTACTTC
D gene: TRBD1; J gene: TRBJ2-5; V gene: TRBV7-2; clone size: .; CDR3 protein: CASSLDRGFQETQYF; CDR3 DNA: TGTGCCAGCAGCCTAGACAGGGGCTTCCAAGAGACCCAGTACTTC
D gene: .; J gene: TRBJ2-3; V gene: TRBV2; clone size: .; CDR3 protein: CASRPRGGGDTQYF; CDR3 DNA: TGTGCCAGCAGGCCCCGGGGAGGGGGAGATACGCAGTATTTT
D gene: TRBD1; J gene: TRBJ2-1; V gene: TRBV18; clone size: .; CDR3 protein: CASSLRGQGSYNEQFF; CDR3 DNA: TGTGCCAGCTCACTACGTGGACAGGGGTCCTACAATGAGCAGTTCTTC
D gene: .; J gene: TRBJ1-1; V gene: TRBV7-3; clone size: .; CDR3 protein: CASSLDRDNTEAFF; CDR3 DNA: TGTGCCAGCAGCTTAGACAGAGACAACACTGAAGCTTTCTTT
D gene: TRBD1; J gene: TRBJ1-1; V gene: TRBV6-2/TRBV6-3; clone size: few; CDR3 protein: CASSPTGEVTEAFF; CDR3 DNA: TGTGCCAGCAGTCCGACAGGGGAGGTTACTGAAGCTTTCTTT
D gene: .; J gene: TRBJ2-7; V gene: TRBV21-1; clone size: .; CDR3 protein: CASSKKENMTRGDSSYEQYF; CDR3 DNA: TGTGCCAGCAGCAAAAAAGAAAATATGACCAGGGGTGATAGCTCCTACGAGCAGTACTTC
D gene: .; J gene: TRBJ2-7; V gene: TRBV20-1; clone size: few; CDR3 protein: CSASPAAYEQYF; CDR3 DNA: TGCAGTGCCTCCCCCGCGGCATACGAGCAGTACTTC
D gene: TRBD1; J gene: TRBJ1-1; V gene: TRBV20-1; clone size: .; CDR3 protein: CSASYQGATTFF; CDR3 DNA: TGCAGTGCTAGTTATCAGGGGGCGACAACTTTCTTT
D gene: .; J gene: TRBJ2-1; V gene: TRBV6-5; clone size: .; CDR3 protein: CASSYERHNEQFF; CDR3 DNA: TGTGCCAGCAGTTACGAGCGCCACAATGAGCAGTTCTTC
D gene: .; J gene: TRBJ1-1; V gene: TRBV7-3; clone size: .; CDR3 protein: CASSERGGGLNTEAFF; CDR3 DNA: TGTGCCAGCTCTGAGAGGGGAGGCGGACTGAACACTGAAGCTTTCTTT
D gene: TRBD1; J gene: TRBJ2-1; V gene: TRBV6-5; clone size: .; CDR3 protein: CASSPQGVAYNEQFF; CDR3 DNA: TGTGCCAGCAGTCCACAGGGGGTCGCCTACAATGAGCAGTTCTTC
D gene: .; J gene: TRBJ2-7; V gene: TRBV10-3; clone size: .; CDR3 protein: CAIRESYEQYF; CDR3 DNA: TGTGCCATCAGGGAATCCTACGAGCAGTACTTC
D gene: TRBD1; J gene: TRBJ2-7; V gene: TRBV20-1; clone size: few; CDR3 protein: CSASSGQGAYEQYF; CDR3 DNA: TGCAGTGCTAGCTCGGGACAGGGAGCCTACGAGCAGTACTTC
D gene: TRBD2; J gene: TRBJ2-1; V gene: TRBV28; clone size: .; CDR3 protein: CASSPLAGGLNEQFF; CDR3 DNA: TGTGCCAGCAGTCCACTAGCGGGAGGCCTCAATGAGCAGTTCTTC
D gene: TRBD1; J gene: TRBJ1-2; V gene: TRBV29-1; clone size: .; CDR3 protein: CSVSDTGGAVYGYTF; CDR3 DNA: TGCAGCGTATCAGATACAGGGGGCGCAGTCTATGGCTACACCTTC
D gene: .; J gene: TRBJ1-5; V gene: TRBV6-2/TRBV6-3; clone size: once; CDR3 protein: CASSEPGNQPQHF; CDR3 DNA: TGTGCCAGCAGTGAACCGGGCAATCAGCCCCAGCATTTT
D gene: TRBD2; J gene: TRBJ2-3; V gene: TRBV7-7; clone size: .; CDR3 protein: CASSLGSSGGRDTQYF; CDR3 DNA: TGTGCTAGCAGCTTAGGGTCTAGCGGGGGACGAGATACGCAGTATTTT
D gene: .; J gene: TRBJ2-3; V gene: TRBV9; clone size: few; CDR3 protein: CASSAGNPSLRGRTDTQYF; CDR3 DNA: TGTGCCAGCAGCGCCGGGAATCCCTCTCTACGGGGGCGCACAGATACGCAGTATTTT
D gene: .; J gene: TRBJ1-5; V gene: TRBV7-9; clone size: many; CDR3 protein: CASSPEGGTVGLPQHF; CDR3 DNA: TGTGCCAGCAGCCCAGAGGGAGGAACGGTTGGATTGCCCCAGCATTTT
D gene: TRBD2; J gene: TRBJ2-3; V gene: TRBV12-3/TRBV12-4; clone size: .; CDR3 protein: CASSLTSRTDTQYF; CDR3 DNA: TGTGCCAGCAGTTTGACTAGCCGCACAGATACGCAGTATTTT
D gene: .; J gene: TRBJ2-5; V gene: TRBV7-6; clone size: .; CDR3 protein: CASSSEWAETQYF; CDR3 DNA: TGTGCCAGCAGCTCAGAATGGGCAGAGACCCAGTACTTC
D gene: .; J gene: TRBJ2-2; V gene: TRBV7-3; clone size: .; CDR3 protein: CASSVNPNTGELFF; CDR3 DNA: TGTGCCAGCAGCGTAAACCCGAACACCGGGGAGCTGTTTTTT
D gene: TRBD2; J gene: TRBJ2-3; V gene: TRBV5-6; clone size: few; CDR3 protein: CASSLARTSGRDTQYF; CDR3 DNA: TGTGCCAGCAGCTTGGCCCGGACTAGCGGGAGGGATACGCAGTATTTT
D gene: TRBD1; J gene: TRBJ2-1; V gene: TRBV15; clone size: few; CDR3 protein: CATSRDLAGQGVYNEQFF; CDR3 DNA: TGTGCCACCAGCAGAGATCTTGCGGGACAGGGAGTCTACAATGAGCAGTTCTTC
D gene: .; J gene: TRBJ1-4; V gene: TRBV5-1; clone size: few; CDR3 protein: CASSLMGMANEKLFF; CDR3 DNA: TGCGCCAGCAGCTTGATGGGGATGGCTAATGAAAAACTGTTTTTT
D gene: .; J gene: TRBJ2-1; V gene: TRBV2; clone size: .; CDR3 protein: CASSSQIYNEQFF; CDR3 DNA: TGTGCCAGCAGTTCGCAGATCTACAATGAGCAGTTCTTC
D gene: .; J gene: TRBJ2-5; V gene: TRBV6-2/TRBV6-3; clone size: .; CDR3 protein: CASSYTRETQYF; CDR3 DNA: TGTGCCAGCAGTTACACCCGGGAGACCCAGTACTTC
D gene: .; J gene: TRBJ2-2; V gene: TRBV6-6; clone size: .; CDR3 protein: CASSTASGTGELFF; CDR3 DNA: TGTGCCAGCAGTACCGCGTCAGGGACCGGGGAGCTGTTTTTT
D gene: .; J gene: TRBJ1-5; V gene: TRBV6-2/TRBV6-3; clone size: .; CDR3 protein: CASTDGQNYQPQHF; CDR3 DNA: TGTGCCAGCACCGACGGACAGAATTATCAGCCCCAGCATTTT
D gene: .; J gene: TRBJ1-2; V gene: TRBV12-3/TRBV12-4; clone size: many; CDR3 protein: CASSLLDYGYTF; CDR3 DNA: TGTGCCAGCAGTTTGTTAGATTATGGCTACACCTTC